Listed below are T cell receptor beta chains from one sample, sequenced in a study of blood T cell repertoires in COVID-19. Libraries were prepared by immunoSEQ multiplex PCR; TCRdb keeps only in-frame clonotypes and omits some of them. The sample lists 270,000 or so clones, approximately 90% occurring once. Sequencing was done on a sample of PBMCs or T cells enriched from blood (not recorded which). All receptors come from a woman in her forties with acute COVID-19. Each CDR3 is given with its conserved first and last residue. Fields, in order: CDR3 DNA, CDR3 protein, V gene, clone size, D gene, J gene. D genes are given only for firm matches. Expanded clones are given a class, and other clones once, few, many or no size at all.

CDR3 DNA: TGTGCCAGCTCACCGGGACAGGGTCGCAACGAGCAGTACTTC
CDR3 protein: CASSPGQGRNEQYF
V gene: TRBV18
clone size: NA
D gene: TRBD1
J gene: TRBJ2-7

CDR3 DNA: TGTGCCAGCAGCTTAGACAGGACATATGGCTACACCTTC
CDR3 protein: CASSLDRTYGYTF
V gene: TRBV7-2
clone size: NA
D gene: NA
J gene: TRBJ1-2

CDR3 DNA: TGTGCCAGCAGCTTTGGGGAGGGGTACGAGCAGTACTTC
CDR3 protein: CASSFGEGYEQYF
V gene: TRBV7-8
clone size: NA
D gene: TRBD2
J gene: TRBJ2-7

CDR3 DNA: TGTGCCAGCAGCGACAGGGGAAGCTCTGGAAACACCATATATTTT
CDR3 protein: CASSDRGSSGNTIYF
V gene: TRBV7-2
clone size: NA
D gene: TRBD1
J gene: TRBJ1-3

CDR3 DNA: TGCGCCAGCAGGGGACTGGGGGGTAACTCCTACAATGAGCAGTTCTTC
CDR3 protein: CASRGLGGNSYNEQFF
V gene: TRBV5-1
clone size: NA
D gene: NA
J gene: TRBJ2-1

CDR3 DNA: TGTGCCAGCAGTCCAGGACTAGCGGGGGTGAATGAGCAGTTCTTC
CDR3 protein: CASSPGLAGVNEQFF
V gene: TRBV27
clone size: NA
D gene: TRBD2
J gene: TRBJ2-1

CDR3 DNA: TGTGCCAGCAGCCATGTCCTAACTAACTATGGCTACACCTTC
CDR3 protein: CASSHVLTNYGYTF
V gene: TRBV3-1/TRBV3-2
clone size: NA
D gene: NA
J gene: TRBJ1-2

CDR3 DNA: TGTGCCAGCAGTTTATCTGCCGGAGTCAATAATTCACCCCTCCACTTT
CDR3 protein: CASSLSAGVNNSPLHF
V gene: TRBV28
clone size: once
D gene: NA
J gene: TRBJ1-6

CDR3 DNA: TGCGCCAGCAGTCGCGAGGAACAGGCAGACAATGAGCAGTTCTTC
CDR3 protein: CASSREEQADNEQFF
V gene: TRBV4-1
clone size: NA
D gene: NA
J gene: TRBJ2-1

CDR3 DNA: TGTGCCAGCAGTGAAAAAGACAGGCAAAGGGACTATGGCTACACCTTC
CDR3 protein: CASSEKDRQRDYGYTF
V gene: TRBV6-1
clone size: NA
D gene: NA
J gene: TRBJ1-2

CDR3 DNA: TGTGCCAGCAGCTTATCGGCAGGCTCCTACGAGCAGTACTTC
CDR3 protein: CASSLSAGSYEQYF
V gene: TRBV7-9
clone size: NA
D gene: NA
J gene: TRBJ2-7

CDR3 DNA: TGCGCCAGCAACGCGGGGGGAACTGCAGATACGCAGTATTTT
CDR3 protein: CASNAGGTADTQYF
V gene: TRBV5-1
clone size: NA
D gene: TRBD2
J gene: TRBJ2-3

CDR3 DNA: TGTGCCAGCAGACCATCTGGGCAGGGGATGGGAGGCTACACCTTC
CDR3 protein: CASRPSGQGMGGYTF
V gene: TRBV6-6
clone size: NA
D gene: NA
J gene: TRBJ1-2

CDR3 DNA: TGTGCCAGCAACCGGACAGGGCCGTACGAGCAGTACTTC
CDR3 protein: CASNRTGPYEQYF
V gene: TRBV7-4
clone size: NA
D gene: TRBD1
J gene: TRBJ2-7

CDR3 DNA: TGTGCCAGCAGTGAAGGTCTAGGGGGCGAGCGATACGAGCAGTACTTC
CDR3 protein: CASSEGLGGERYEQYF
V gene: TRBV6-1
clone size: NA
D gene: TRBD1
J gene: TRBJ2-7

CDR3 DNA: TGTGCCAGCAGAAGACTAAACACAGATACGCAGTATTTT
CDR3 protein: CASRRLNTDTQYF
V gene: TRBV12-3/TRBV12-4
clone size: NA
D gene: NA
J gene: TRBJ2-3

CDR3 DNA: TGTGCCAGCAGCGGAAGCCCCAGCGGAAGCACAGATACGCAGTATTTT
CDR3 protein: CASSGSPSGSTDTQYF
V gene: TRBV9
clone size: NA
D gene: NA
J gene: TRBJ2-3

CDR3 DNA: TGTGCCAGCAGCCAAACGACGGGGGCCTATAATTCACCCCTCCACTTT
CDR3 protein: CASSQTTGAYNSPLHF
V gene: TRBV11-2
clone size: NA
D gene: NA
J gene: TRBJ1-6

CDR3 DNA: TGCGCCAGCAGCTTGCGGTGGACAGGCGGTAATTCACCCCTCCACTTT
CDR3 protein: CASSLRWTGGNSPLHF
V gene: TRBV5-1
clone size: NA
D gene: TRBD1
J gene: TRBJ1-6

CDR3 DNA: TGTGCCTGGAGTGTTTTGGCAGGGAGGGGGACTGAAGCTTTCTTT
CDR3 protein: CAWSVLAGRGTEAFF
V gene: TRBV30
clone size: NA
D gene: NA
J gene: TRBJ1-1

CDR3 DNA: TGTGCCAGCAGCTTATCGGCCGGGACAGTACAAGAGACCCAGTACTTC
CDR3 protein: CASSLSAGTVQETQYF
V gene: TRBV7-9
clone size: NA
D gene: TRBD1
J gene: TRBJ2-5

CDR3 DNA: TGTGCCAGCAGCAAAAGACAGGTCCCAGATACGCAGTATTTT
CDR3 protein: CASSKRQVPDTQYF
V gene: TRBV5-4
clone size: NA
D gene: NA
J gene: TRBJ2-3

CDR3 DNA: TGTGCCAGCAGTCTAGGGGCAGGGGGCGGCGATGAGCAGTTCTTC
CDR3 protein: CASSLGAGGGDEQFF
V gene: TRBV28
clone size: NA
D gene: TRBD1
J gene: TRBJ2-1

CDR3 DNA: TGTGCCAGCAGCTTGAGGGGAGGGAATCAGCCCCAGCATTTT
CDR3 protein: CASSLRGGNQPQHF
V gene: TRBV5-6
clone size: NA
D gene: NA
J gene: TRBJ1-5

CDR3 DNA: TGTGCCACCGAACAACTAGCGACGCAGTACTTC
CDR3 protein: CATEQLATQYF
V gene: TRBV3-1/TRBV3-2
clone size: NA
D gene: TRBD2
J gene: TRBJ2-7

CDR3 DNA: TGTGCCAGCTCACCGGGTACAGGGGACTATGGCTACACCTTC
CDR3 protein: CASSPGTGDYGYTF
V gene: TRBV18
clone size: NA
D gene: TRBD1
J gene: TRBJ1-2

CDR3 DNA: TGTGCCAGCAGCCAAACAGGGTGGATGACAGATACGCAGTATTTT
CDR3 protein: CASSQTGWMTDTQYF
V gene: TRBV11-3
clone size: NA
D gene: NA
J gene: TRBJ2-3

CDR3 DNA: TGTGCCAGCAGCTTAATGGGGTCAATAGCGGGAGTTGAAGAGCAGTTCTTC
CDR3 protein: CASSLMGSIAGVEEQFF
V gene: TRBV11-3
clone size: NA
D gene: TRBD2
J gene: TRBJ2-1

CDR3 DNA: TGTGCCAGCAGCGCCAGACTAGCGGGGGGGACCGGGGAGCTGTTTTTT
CDR3 protein: CASSARLAGGTGELFF
V gene: TRBV9
clone size: NA
D gene: TRBD2
J gene: TRBJ2-2

CDR3 DNA: TGTGCCAGCAGCTTGGGGGGCAGACCCTACGAGCAGTACTTC
CDR3 protein: CASSLGGRPYEQYF
V gene: TRBV5-6
clone size: NA
D gene: NA
J gene: TRBJ2-7

CDR3 DNA: TGTGCCTGGCGCCACCGGGACAGGGTTAGCGGCTACACCTTC
CDR3 protein: CAWRHRDRVSGYTF
V gene: TRBV30
clone size: NA
D gene: TRBD1
J gene: TRBJ1-2

CDR3 DNA: TGTGCCAGCAGCCCGACACGACAGCTATCCTACGAGCAGTACTTC
CDR3 protein: CASSPTRQLSYEQYF
V gene: TRBV7-2
clone size: NA
D gene: NA
J gene: TRBJ2-7

CDR3 DNA: TGTGCCAGCAGTTACAACCCGAGGAGGGCCTACGGCGGGGAGCTGTTTTTT
CDR3 protein: CASSYNPRRAYGGELFF
V gene: TRBV6-2/TRBV6-3
clone size: NA
D gene: NA
J gene: TRBJ2-2

CDR3 DNA: TGTGCCAGCAGTGTCCTCTCCAGGGTCGGAGAGCAGTACTTC
CDR3 protein: CASSVLSRVGEQYF
V gene: TRBV2
clone size: NA
D gene: NA
J gene: TRBJ2-7

CDR3 DNA: TGTGCCAGCAGTCGGGGCGGACTAGCTACCGGGGAGCTGTTTTTT
CDR3 protein: CASSRGGLATGELFF
V gene: TRBV6-6
clone size: NA
D gene: TRBD2
J gene: TRBJ2-2

CDR3 DNA: TGCGCCAGCAGCCAGGTGGGGGCGGGGGCCTACAATGAGCAGTTCTTC
CDR3 protein: CASSQVGAGAYNEQFF
V gene: TRBV4-3
clone size: NA
D gene: NA
J gene: TRBJ2-1

CDR3 DNA: TGTGCCAGCACCCCGAGGGAAGCTTCACCCCTCCACTTT
CDR3 protein: CASTPREASPLHF
V gene: TRBV28
clone size: NA
D gene: NA
J gene: TRBJ1-6

CDR3 DNA: TGTGCCAGCAGCCCCGGACCGACTAGCCCCGAGTACTATGGCTACACCTTC
CDR3 protein: CASSPGPTSPEYYGYTF
V gene: TRBV14
clone size: once
D gene: NA
J gene: TRBJ1-2

CDR3 DNA: TGTGCCAGCAGTTCAGTCCGCCAGGGTTTCGAGACCCAGTACTTC
CDR3 protein: CASSSVRQGFETQYF
V gene: TRBV27
clone size: once
D gene: NA
J gene: TRBJ2-5

CDR3 DNA: TGTGCCAGCAGCTTGGGTCTACCTAAAATCCCTTCCTACGAGCAGTACTTC
CDR3 protein: CASSLGLPKIPSYEQYF
V gene: TRBV5-6
clone size: once
D gene: NA
J gene: TRBJ2-7

CDR3 DNA: TGTGCCAGTAACTCGGGTCTCAAATCAACCTACAATCAGCCCCAGCATTTT
CDR3 protein: CASNSGLKSTYNQPQHF
V gene: TRBV19
clone size: NA
D gene: NA
J gene: TRBJ1-5